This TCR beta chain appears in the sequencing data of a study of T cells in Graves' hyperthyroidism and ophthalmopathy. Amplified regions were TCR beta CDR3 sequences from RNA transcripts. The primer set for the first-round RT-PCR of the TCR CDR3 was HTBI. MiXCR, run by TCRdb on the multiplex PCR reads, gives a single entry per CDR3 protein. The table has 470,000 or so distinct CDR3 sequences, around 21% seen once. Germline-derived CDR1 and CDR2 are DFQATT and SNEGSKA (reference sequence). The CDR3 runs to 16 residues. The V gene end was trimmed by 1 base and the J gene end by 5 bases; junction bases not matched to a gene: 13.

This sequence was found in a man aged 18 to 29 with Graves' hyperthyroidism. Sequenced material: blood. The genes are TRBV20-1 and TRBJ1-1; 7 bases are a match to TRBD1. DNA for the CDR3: TGCAGTGCTAGAGGACCCCCGACAGGGTACAAAACTGAAGCTTTCTTT. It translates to CSARGPPTGYKTEAFF.